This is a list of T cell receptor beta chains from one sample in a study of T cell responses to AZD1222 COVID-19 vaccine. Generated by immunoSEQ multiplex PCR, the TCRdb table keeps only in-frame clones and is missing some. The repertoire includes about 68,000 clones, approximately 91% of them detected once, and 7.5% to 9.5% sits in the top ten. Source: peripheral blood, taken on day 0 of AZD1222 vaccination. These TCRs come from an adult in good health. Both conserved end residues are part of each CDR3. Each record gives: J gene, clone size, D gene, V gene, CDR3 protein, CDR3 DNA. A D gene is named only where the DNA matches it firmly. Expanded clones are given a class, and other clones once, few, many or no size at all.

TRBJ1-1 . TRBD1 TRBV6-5 CASSPTGLMNTEAFF TGTGCCAGCAGTCCGACAGGGTTAATGAACACTGAAGCTTTCTTT
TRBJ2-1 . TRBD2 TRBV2 CASSETSAESYNEQFF TGTGCCAGCAGTGAGACTAGCGCCGAATCCTACAATGAGCAGTTCTTC
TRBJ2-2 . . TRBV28 CASSSPGTDNTGELFF TGTGCCAGCAGTTCCCCCGGGACTGATAACACCGGGGAGCTGTTTTTT
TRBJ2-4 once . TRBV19 CASSKGAGTQNQGNIQYF TGTGCCAGTAGTAAAGGCGCCGGGACACAAAACCAGGGAAACATTCAGTACTTC
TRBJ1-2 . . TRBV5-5 CASSLGSYGYTF TGTGCCAGCAGCTTGGGAAGCTATGGCTACACCTTC
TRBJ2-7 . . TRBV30 CAWSGGPPGDEQYF TGTGCCTGGAGTGGGGGGCCCCCGGGGGACGAGCAGTACTTC
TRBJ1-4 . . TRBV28 CASSLFFKPGIEGKKLFF TGTGCCAGCAGTTTATTCTTTAAGCCCGGGATCGAGGGGAAAAAACTGTTTTTT
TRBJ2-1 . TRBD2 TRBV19 CASSISGGSVDEQFF TGTGCCAGTAGTATAAGTGGCGGGAGTGTCGATGAGCAGTTCTTC
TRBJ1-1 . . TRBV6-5 CASSPGPMNTEAFF TGTGCCAGCAGTCCTGGACCGATGAACACTGAAGCTTTCTTT
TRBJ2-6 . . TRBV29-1 CSVARDIDSGANVLTF TGCAGCGTTGCCAGGGACATTGACTCTGGGGCCAACGTCCTGACTTTC
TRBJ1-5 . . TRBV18 CASSPPGPRGQPQHF TGTGCCAGCTCACCACCGGGCCCGCGCGGTCAGCCCCAGCATTTT
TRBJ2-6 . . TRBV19 CASNLGLSEAGANVLTF TGTGCCAGTAACCTCGGCTTATCGGAAGCTGGGGCCAACGTCCTGACTTTC
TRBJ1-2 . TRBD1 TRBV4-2 CASSQDWGGTGTNYGYTF TGTGCCAGCAGCCAAGATTGGGGTGGGACAGGGACCAACTATGGCTACACCTTC
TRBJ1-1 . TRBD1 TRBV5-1 CASSHRGMNTEAFF TGCGCCAGCAGTCACAGGGGCATGAACACTGAAGCTTTCTTT
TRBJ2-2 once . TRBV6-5 CASSYPDANGELFF TGTGCCAGCAGTTACCCCGACGCGAACGGGGAGCTGTTTTTT
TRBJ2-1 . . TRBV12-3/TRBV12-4 CASSLASQFF TGTGCCAGCAGTCTAGCCTCACAGTTCTTC
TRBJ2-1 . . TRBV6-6 CASSYESGSYNEQFF TGTGCCAGCAGCTACGAGAGCGGGTCCTACAATGAGCAGTTCTTC
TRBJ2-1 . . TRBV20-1 CSASRASSYNEQFF TGCAGTGCTAGTAGGGCGAGCTCCTACAATGAGCAGTTCTTC
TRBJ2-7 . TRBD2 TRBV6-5 CASSYMAGGPYEQYF TGTGCCAGCAGTTACATGGCGGGAGGGCCCTACGAGCAGTACTTC
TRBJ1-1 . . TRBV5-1 CASSLTGTMNTEAFF TGCGCCAGCAGCTTGACAGGAACTATGAACACTGAAGCTTTCTTT
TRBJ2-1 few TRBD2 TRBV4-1 CASSPGLADPPYNEQFF TGCGCCAGCAGCCCCGGACTAGCAGACCCCCCTTACAATGAGCAGTTCTTC
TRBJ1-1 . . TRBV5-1 CASSSLEGTEAFF TGCGCCAGCAGCTCCCTCGAAGGCACTGAAGCTTTCTTT
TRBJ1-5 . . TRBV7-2 CASSSQGNQPQHF TGTGCCAGCAGCTCACAAGGTAATCAGCCCCAGCATTTT
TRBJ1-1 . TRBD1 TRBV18 CASSPPGAGGANTEAFF TGTGCCAGCTCACCCCCTGGGGCAGGGGGTGCGAACACTGAAGCTTTCTTT
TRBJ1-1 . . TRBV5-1 CASRKGETTEAFF TGCGCCAGCAGGAAAGGGGAGACCACTGAAGCTTTCTTT
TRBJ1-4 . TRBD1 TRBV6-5 CASRSGTGGNEKLFF TGTGCCAGCAGGTCCGGGACAGGGGGTAATGAAAAACTGTTTTTT
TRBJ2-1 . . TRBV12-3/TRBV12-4 CASSLVGGDRFF TGTGCCAGCAGTTTAGTAGGGGGGGATCGGTTCTTC
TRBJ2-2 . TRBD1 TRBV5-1 CASSLGGTGGVGGELFF TGCGCCAGCAGCTTGGGAGGGACAGGGGGCGTCGGCGGGGAGCTGTTTTTT
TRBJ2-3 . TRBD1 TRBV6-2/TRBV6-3 CASSGRDRASDTQYF TGTGCCAGCAGTGGCCGGGACAGGGCCTCAGATACGCAGTATTTT
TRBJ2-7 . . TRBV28 CASSSLARVSYEQYF TGTGCCAGCAGTTCATTGGCCAGGGTCTCCTACGAGCAGTACTTC
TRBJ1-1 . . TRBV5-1 CASSQGTNTEAFF TGCGCCAGCAGCCAGGGAACGAACACTGAAGCTTTCTTT
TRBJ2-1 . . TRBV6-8 CASSYARITYNEQFF TGTGCCAGCAGTTACGCGCGCATTACCTACAATGAGCAGTTCTTC
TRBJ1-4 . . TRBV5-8 CASSFGQKNEKLFF TGTGCCAGCAGCTTTGGGCAGAAGAATGAAAAACTGTTTTTT
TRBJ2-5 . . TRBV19 CASSIDRRSQETQYF TGTGCCAGTAGTATAGATCGCCGCAGTCAAGAGACCCAGTACTTC
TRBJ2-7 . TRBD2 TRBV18 CASSPRPGLATYEQYF TGTGCCAGCTCACCCCGCCCGGGACTAGCCACCTACGAGCAGTACTTC
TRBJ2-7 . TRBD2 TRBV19 CASSPGLASYEQYF TGTGCCAGTAGTCCGGGACTAGCGTCTTACGAGCAGTACTTC
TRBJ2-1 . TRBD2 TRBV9 CASSVGLAGVKYNEQFF TGTGCCAGCAGCGTAGGGCTAGCGGGAGTTAAGTACAATGAGCAGTTCTTC
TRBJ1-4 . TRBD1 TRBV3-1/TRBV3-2 CASSQDRGRGRKNEKLFF TGTGCCAGCAGCCAAGATCGGGGCAGGGGGCGAAAGAATGAAAAACTGTTTTTT
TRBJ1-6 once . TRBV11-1 CASSSGQQRPLHF TGTGCCAGCAGCTCCGGACAGCAAAGACCCCTCCACTTT
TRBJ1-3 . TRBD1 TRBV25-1 CASSPTGMGNTIYF TGTGCCAGCAGTCCGACAGGGATGGGAAACACCATATATTTT
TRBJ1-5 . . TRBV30 CAWRVSGEGRNQPQHF TGTGCCTGGAGGGTGTCAGGGGAGGGGCGCAATCAGCCCCAGCATTTT
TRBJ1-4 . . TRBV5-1 CASSLTSSGEKLFF TGCGCCAGCAGCCTGACTTCGAGCGGTGAAAAACTGTTTTTT
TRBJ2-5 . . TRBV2 CASRRLSLGIGETQYF TGTGCCAGCAGGAGGCTTAGTTTAGGGATAGGGGAGACCCAGTACTTC
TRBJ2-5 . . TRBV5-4 CASSPGRSKLKETQYF TGTGCCAGCAGCCCTGGCCGTTCGAAGTTGAAAGAGACCCAGTACTTC
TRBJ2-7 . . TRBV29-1 CSVTRDGYEQYF TGCAGCGTTACCCGGGACGGCTACGAGCAGTACTTC
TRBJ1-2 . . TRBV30 CAWRGQGPYGYTF TGTGCCTGGAGAGGTCAGGGCCCCTATGGCTACACCTTC
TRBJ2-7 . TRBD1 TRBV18 CASSPTTGGYEQYF TGTGCCAGCTCTCCCACGACAGGGGGCTACGAGCAGTACTTC
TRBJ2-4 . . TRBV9 CASSVATDLAKNIQYF TGTGCCAGCAGCGTAGCGACAGATCTAGCCAAAAACATTCAGTACTTC
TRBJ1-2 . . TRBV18 CASSPQDGTWNGYTF TGTGCCAGCTCACCACAAGACGGGACATGGAACGGCTACACCTTC
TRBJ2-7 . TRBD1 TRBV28 CASSLRQGLIEQYF TGTGCCAGCAGTTTACGACAGGGTCTGATCGAGCAGTACTTC